This T cell receptor beta chain was sequenced in a study of T cell responses to AZD1222 COVID-19 vaccine. J was trimmed by 2 bases and V by 4 bases; bases with no gene match: 8. Germline CDR1 and CDR2: MDHEN and SYDVKM. This CDR3 is 15 amino acids long. TCRdb's table, derived via immunoSEQ multiplex PCR, lists solely in-frame clones and lacks some. The table has 140,000 to 150,000 clones, 91% seen once. This clonotype originated in an adult who received the MenACWY meningococcal vaccine as a control. J is TRBJ2-7 and V is TRBV28; the match to TRBD2 covers 7 bases. Sequenced here: peripheral blood, sampled 28 days after the second dose of the MenACWY control vaccine. CDR3 loop: CASSYAPTSAYEQYF. In DNA, the CDR3 is TGTGCCAGCAGTTACGCCCCAACTAGCGCCTACGAGCAGTACTTC.